The 19 T cell receptor beta chains below come from one sample, sequenced in a study. TCRdb analysed the 5' RACE reads with MiXCR anew, one entry per CDR3 protein. This table holds roughly 54,000 distinct CDR3 sequences, roughly 17% found once. The material sequenced was naive CD4+ T cells sorted from blood. Subset denoted: naive CD4+ T cells, CD4+CD45RA+CD25-. These receptors were obtained from a female donor with breast cancer.

At least ten counts were recorded for this clonotype. The chain links TRBV29-1 to TRBJ1-2; D perhaps matches TRBD1 (5 bases). Germline values: CDR1 SQVTM, CDR2 ANQGSEA. The germline V and J ends were trimmed by 8 bases and 8 bases, with 24 bases remaining between them. This CDR3 is built from 14 residues. The CDR3 protein is CSLIGGASIAGYTF. In nucleotides, the CDR3 is TGCAGCCTTATTGGAGGGGCGAGTATTGCGGGCTACACCTTC.

To note about this clonotype: A much bigger clone sits one base away, suggesting this may be a read error. The chain recombines TRBV20-1 with TRBJ1-2; maybe TRBD1 (6 bases). The CDR3 sequence is 13 residues long. Per the germline V gene, CDR1 is DFQATT and CDR2 is SNEGSKA (reference sequence). The CDR3 sequence: CSAKRGANCGYTF. DNA of the CDR3: TGCAGTGCCAAAAGGGGGGCTAACTGTGGCTACACCTTC.

This clonotype has a handful of counts. The genes are TRBV5-1 and TRBJ1-2; 9 bases match TRBD1. Germline V CDR1 and CDR2: SGHRS, YFSETQ. After removal of 4 bases from V and 8 bases from J, the junction contained 12 bases not matched to a gene. This CDR3 spans 15 amino acids. CDR3 amino acids: CASSIEPGTGRGYTF. The CDR3 nucleotides read TGCGCCAGCAGCATCGAACCCGGGACAGGGAGAGGCTACACCTTC.

This clonotype was seen ten or more times. V gene TRBV5-1 combines with J gene TRBJ2-1; 12 positions agree with TRBD2. Germline CDR1 SGHRS, CDR2 YFSETQ. This CDR3 has 16 amino acids. V gave up 0 bases and J gave up 6 bases; unmatched junction bases: 4. The CDR3: CASSLGGTSGSNEQFF. The CDR3 nucleotides read TGCGCCAGCAGCTTGGGAGGGACTAGCGGGTCCAATGAGCAGTTCTTC.

This clonotype has ten or more counts. This chain connects TRBV5-1 to TRBJ2-7; TRBD1 agrees at 8 bases. This CDR3 has 14 residues. The germline V gene has CDR1 SGHRS and CDR2 YFSETQ. The V and J ends lost 0 bases and 6 bases, in that order; junction bases with no gene match: 5. In DNA form, the CDR3 reads TGCGCCAGCAGCTTGGGGACAGGGTTCACCGAGCAGTACTTC. It translates to CASSLGTGFTEQYF.

This CDR3 is CAGSRERAEYNEQFF. The CDR3 DNA reads TGTGCTGGCAGCCGGGAGAGGGCAGAATACAATGAGCAGTTCTTC. The chain joins TRBV7-7 to TRBJ2-1; perhaps TRBD2 as D (6 bases). Germline V gives CDR1 SSHAT, CDR2 FNYEAQ (reference sequence). This CDR3 is 15 amino acids long.

Turning to this clonotype: A much larger clonotype is one base distant, so this may be a read error. This CDR3 is missing its conserved last phenylalanine or tryptophan, likely due to a read error. The DNA is omitted, as the CDR3 cannot be located on it reliably, and the CDR3 follows TCRdb's listing. The chain employs TRBV7-2 and TRBJ2-1; the table's D call, TRBD2, was not checked against the DNA. The CDR3 is 12 residues long, counting both termini. Per germline, CDR1 SGHTA and CDR2 FQGNSA. CDR3 sequence reads: CASILFSGRPLI.

This clonotype was seen ten or more times. This sequence joins TRBV6-2 or TRBV6-3 and TRBJ1-2; unclear D gene. The germline gives CDR1 MNHEY, CDR2 SVGEGT. Deletions cut 3 bases from V and 7 bases from J, with 9 bases between. The CDR3 has 12 residues. The CDR3 DNA is TGTGCCAGCAGTTATCCCTCAGGTGGCTACACCTTC. Translating it yields CASSYPSGGYTF.

The chain is built from TRBV5-1 and TRBJ2-3, with D perhaps matching TRBD2 (7 bases). From germline, CDR1 is SGHRS and CDR2 YFSETQ. Deletions cut 3 bases from V and 5 bases from J, with 10 bases between. This CDR3 has 13 amino acids. In DNA form, the CDR3 reads TGCGCCAGCAGCTCGGGGGGCAAAGATACGCAGTATTTT. Its protein product is CASSSGGKDTQYF.

The sample holds a few counts of this clonotype. The chain has TRBV15 and TRBJ2-5, with no clear D. From germline, CDR1 is LNHNV and CDR2 YYDKDF (reference sequence). V was pared by 0 bases and J by 1 base, with 18 bases between. The CDR3 contains 18 residues. For the CDR3, the DNA is TGTGCCACCAGCAGAGATCAGACGAGGAGAAATCTCCAAGAGACCCAGTACTTC. This translates into CATSRDQTRRNLQETQYF.

The J gene is TRBJ2-5, the V gene TRBV5-1; D is tentatively TRBD1 or TRBD2 (6 bases each). The germline V gene encodes CDR1 SGHRS and CDR2 YFSETQ. The V end was cut by 5 bases, the J end by 5 bases, with 16 bases between. The CDR3 covers 14 residues. In DNA, the CDR3 is TGCGCCAGCAGTCCATTGGGGGGCCGGGAGACCCAGTACTTC. Its protein is CASSPLGGRETQYF.

The chain has TRBV4-2 and TRBJ1-1; 7 bases match TRBD1. This CDR3 comprises 15 residues. J was trimmed by 1 base and V by 1 base; bases with no gene match: 3. Germline V CDR1 and CDR2: LGHNA, YNFKEQ. CDR3 loop: CASSQVDRPNTEAFF. In DNA form, the CDR3 reads TGTGCCAGCAGCCAAGTGGACAGGCCGAACACTGAAGCTTTCTTT.

The chain has TRBV7-6 and TRBJ2-5; 8 nucleotides align to TRBD2. The germline V gene encodes CDR1 SGHVS and CDR2 FNYEAQ. J lost 1 base, V lost 1 base, and 5 bases had no gene match. The CDR3 has 16 amino acids. CDR3 bases: TGTGCCAGCAGCTTAGAAACAGCGGGGGTCCAAGAGACCCAGTACTTC. This codes for CASSLETAGVQETQYF.

Concerning this clonotype itself: A read error is possible here, since a much larger clone lies one base away. The CDR3 DNA reads TGCGCCAGCAGCCCGCGACCAGCGGGAGCTTATGAGCAGTTCTTC. Its protein is CASSPRPAGAYEQFF. The J gene is TRBJ2-1, the V gene TRBV4-1, with 8 bases aligning to TRBD2. Per the germline V gene, CDR1 is MGHRA and CDR2 is YSYEKL. The CDR3 sequence is 15 residues long. Germline trimming cut 4 bases from V and 8 bases from J; bases unmatched to any gene: 10.

In this sample, this clonotype turned up many times. V usage is TRBV7-2 and J usage is TRBJ2-4; a possible D gene is TRBD1 (7 bases). This CDR3 has 13 amino acids. The germline V and J ends were trimmed by 5 bases and 6 bases, with 11 bases remaining between them. Germline CDR1 SGHTA, CDR2 FQGNSA. The CDR3 sequence is CASSTQGGNIQYF. CDR3 nucleotide sequence: TGTGCCAGCAGCACCCAGGGGGGAAACATTCAGTACTTC.

This clonotype was picked up many times. The chain joins TRBV6-5 to TRBJ1-2; 7 bases agree with TRBD1. Germline V lookup: CDR1 MNHEY, CDR2 SVGAGI. This CDR3 has 12 amino acids. V lost 10 bases, J lost 4 bases, and 6 bases stayed unmatched. CDR3 amino acids: CATRTGSYGYTF. The CDR3 DNA reads as TGTGCCACCCGGACAGGCTCCTATGGCTACACCTTC.

V usage is TRBV12-3 or TRBV12-4 and J usage is TRBJ1-3; D gene ambiguous. The length of the CDR3 is 13 residues. Trimming removed 3 bases from V and 7 bases from J, with 10 bases in between. The CDR3 bases are TGTGCCAGCAGTTTGGTCTTCGGGAACACCATATATTTT. Translating it yields CASSLVFGNTIYF.

There are a few counts of this clonotype. The chain links TRBV5-1 to TRBJ1-2, with 9 nucleotides matching TRBD1. The CDR3 extends over 14 amino acids. Per germline, CDR1 SGHRS and CDR2 YFSETQ. The ends lost 0 bases at V and 5 bases at J; junction bases unmatched: 2. CDR3 sequence reads: CASSLGTGVYGYTF. The CDR3 nucleotides are TGCGCCAGCAGCTTGGGGACAGGGGTTTATGGCTACACCTTC. Together with reference TRBV5-1 and TRBJ1-2, the CDR3 gives the full variable domain: KAGVTQTPRYLIKTRGQQVTLSCSPISGHRSVSWYQQTPGQGLQFLFEYFSETQRNKGNFPGRFSGRQFSNSRSEMNVSTLELGDSALYLCASSLGTGVYGYTFGSGTRLTVV.

The rearrangement uses TRBV6-1 and TRBJ1-1; D is ambiguous. The germline CDR1 and CDR2 sequences are MNHNS and SASEGT. The length of the CDR3 is 12 residues. Trimming pared 6 bases from V and 5 bases from J, leaving 10 bases between. CDR3 sequence (DNA): TGTGCCAGCAGGCAATGGGGTACTGAAGCTTTCTTT. Amino acid sequence: CASRQWGTEAFF.